A single T cell receptor (beta chain) is shown here with its context. This clone showed up just once. This receptor's antigen is unknown. Base qualities are not provided; no much larger clone lies one nucleotide away. This entry is derived from a study of cytomegalovirus exposure and HLA in healthy donors (dated by TCRdb to about 2017). As for the study more broadly: According to an earlier analysis of 587 of the donors, 150 million to 200 million T cells yielded some 110 million unique TCR beta sequences and 250 to 350 Gb of sequence data. Around 300 gigabases of sequencing data and some 85 million unique TCR sequences were included in an early release covering about 700 HLA-typed donors. Among the roughly 380 genotyped donors, around 81% belonged to the genetic ancestry cluster associated with self-reported Caucasian donors. The study aimed to test whether cataloging public T cell receptors could reveal signatures of past pathogen exposure. The T cell repertoires of 670 or so subjects were profiled by immunosequencing and related to cytomegalovirus serostatus. In addition to the first cohort of about 650 subjects, a separate validation cohort of 130 or so different subjects was used. To predict cytomegalovirus infection status, the study brought together high-throughput TCR immunosequencing, statistical association of individual TCRs with disease status, and machine learning. A later analysis re-examined previously published TCR beta repertoires from about 670 donors and added high-resolution HLA genotyping to investigate patterns of TCR occurrence. Rather than using new phenotypic data, the later analysis identified candidate immune exposures from TCR beta sequences and from how often those sequences occurred across donors. An earlier analysis of 450 to 750 of the donors used high-throughput TCR beta sequencing to judge whether each TCR beta V gene segment behaved as functional or pseudogenic. Donor age, sex, ethnicity and CMV serostatus were collected together with the repertoire data. Genome-wide SNP genotypes for about 65% of the 666 donors were used in a later genetic analysis, which treated that subset as a discovery cohort. Every repertoire in the discovery cohort had been generated on one and the same sequencing platform. HLA typing included class I and class II loci at four-digit resolution. The number of typed donors differed by locus: 629-630 for A, B, C, DRB1 and DQB1; some 500 for DQA1; approximately 610 for DPA1; and about 450 for DPB1. Because of strong linkage in the cohort, roughly 5 DR-DQ haplotypes were treated as single units for association and clustering. Among almost 400 genotyped donors of the cohort, an average of around 240,000 unique TCR beta nucleotide sequences were sequenced per donor, roughly 20% of them non-productive.

Library creation used the immunoSEQ multiplex PCR assay. For the multiplex PCR, a mixture combining 60 forward primers for TCR Vbeta segments and 13 reverse primers for TCR Jbeta segments was used. Amplification of the CDR3 region of rearranged TCR beta genes was performed with a multiplex PCR assay on genomic DNA. Amplified TCR beta libraries were sequenced as 87-base-pair reads on the Illumina HiSeq System. Under the source paper's analysis protocol: A later analysis tallied around 80 million unique TCR beta chains across the 660 or so repertoires, and about 12 million of those chains were shared by two or more donors. To remove PCR and sequencing errors, raw reads were error-corrected and collapsed into unique sequences using a nearest-neighbor algorithm that merged closely related sequences. Alignment of CDR3 sequences to IMGT reference sequences was used to assign V, D and J gene segments. For a sequence to be retained, a match of at least six nucleotides to both a V gene segment and a J gene segment was required. Rearrangements were classified as productive when the CDR3 lacked stop codons and remained in frame with V and J, and all other rearrangements were classified as non-productive. CDR3 was defined by IMGT convention, running from the second conserved V-encoded cysteine to the conserved J-encoded phenylalanine. In an earlier analysis of 500 to 650 of the donors, sequences lacking an unambiguous match to a single V gene segment were excluded. In an earlier analysis of almost 600 of the donors, a V segment was called functional when productive rearrangements were above 56.7%, and segregating when the standard deviation between donors exceeded 5%. A statistical classification framework was developed to diagnose cytomegalovirus status using the catalog of TCR beta chain sequences. A later analysis assigned V and J genes by comparing TCR nucleotide sequences with IMGT/GENE-DB human TR gene sequences. In a later analysis, CDR3 sequences and most-parsimonious VDJ recombination scenarios were assigned using the TCRdist pipeline. In a later analysis, every TCR beta chain was defined by the combination of its CDR3 amino acid sequence and its V-gene family, and reads without a unique V-gene family were dropped. As a way to deal with suspected cross-contamination and a sequencing artifact, a later analysis dropped roughly 620 nucleotide sequences that were highly shared and had low generation probability. A later analysis calculated a clonal expansion index for each public chain from normalized within-repertoire ranks of inferred template counts. In a later analysis, generation probabilities were computed with a VDJ recombination model fitted to out-of-frame rearrangements, and the resulting probabilities were checked against IGoR. A later analysis scored TCR-TCR, TCR-HLA and TCR-CMV co-occurrence with hypergeometric tests, applying a repertoire-size bias correction to TCR pairs. To estimate false discovery rates, a later analysis permuted the HLA or CMV assignments 20 times. In a later analysis, co-occurring TCRs were grouped using DBSCAN, and TCRdist sequence similarity was added for clustering within HLA-allele-positive subsets. Repertoires with fewer than 30,000 or more than 120,000 public chains were left out of co-occurrence clustering, as were five repertoires with anomalous nucleotide sharing. TCRdb retrieved this table from immuneACCESS and kept in-frame rearrangements only. Not all clones are present; in checked studies, unresolved V genes account for under half, and no reason is known for the remainder. The V and J calls and the clone size are those of that table, but D and trimming were determined from the DNA. This sample lists approximately 150,000 clones; roughly four fifths were detected once. The ten largest clonotypes hold roughly 1.6% of the sample.

Broad study findings and their caveats: In a later analysis, HLA-associated TCR beta chains showed more clonal expansion and lower generation probabilities than non-associated chains that were equally common. Across donors, most TCR sequences were observed very rarely, whereas some public TCRs were present in many individuals. A few of the identified cytomegalovirus-associated TCR beta chains were confirmed in vitro to be specific for cytomegalovirus antigens. According to a later analysis, TCR association rates differed among HLA loci, with DRB1 alleles showing the most associated TCRs and HLA-C alleles showing the fewest. A later analysis associated roughly 17,000 TCR beta sequences with specific HLA alleles at a false discovery rate of 0.05. Assigning TCR associations to individual alleles was difficult when HLA alleles, especially DR and DQ, strongly co-occurred. In a later genetic analysis, a missense DCLRE1C variant was associated with V-gene and J-gene trimming of TCR beta chains, and the association was replicated in an independent cohort. A cluster of highly shared sequence variants was judged likely to represent a technical artifact of the sequencing pipeline. Correlated functional status among segregating V segments might reflect linkage disequilibrium, but an unknown experimental factor could not be ruled out. According to a later genetic analysis, donors in an Asian-associated ancestry cluster had fewer N-insertions in productive TCRs than the roughly 660-donor mean. An earlier analysis of roughly 570 of the donors showed that most TCR beta V segments appeared in productive rearrangements either about 87% or about 30% of the time, which broadly matched IMGT annotations. The earlier analysis of 450 to 700 of the donors excluded about 16 rarely observed V segments, including chromosome 9 orphons, because counts were too low. Because HLA typing was unavailable for some donors at each locus, only the typed subset was used in association tests. In a later analysis, most CMV-associated TCR beta chains were found to appear HLA-restricted, with HLA associations seemingly driven largely by CMV exposure. According to a later analysis, parvovirus B19, influenza, CMV and Epstein-Barr virus appeared linked to several top co-occurrence clusters. The study gave a list of some 150 TCR beta chains associated with cytomegalovirus. A further reported finding was that TCR beta sequences accurately predicted the HLA-A and HLA-B alleles for most subjects in the first cohort. In this cohort, only TCR beta chains were sequenced, and detectable features were limited by the absence of alpha or paired-chain data. According to the authors, the approach could potentially be generalized to other disease states and immunological phenotypes. The presence/absence analyses assumed that sequencing depth was roughly uniform across donors, and that assumption may not be true. Some IMGT-functional V segments, including TRBV6-2 and TRBV6-3, could not be told apart with the 87-base-pair reads, so those segments were excluded. The only immune exposure information available for the cohort was CMV serostatus. The classifier was reported to diagnose cytomegalovirus status with high specificity and sensitivity in both the original and validation cohorts.

The CDR3 runs 13 residues from the cysteine to the phenylalanine. Of all the DNA, just the CDR3 is kept, 39 bases in frame from base 1. The germline V gene encodes CDR1 LNHDA and CDR2 SQIVND (reference sequence). The V and J ends are trimmed by 7 bases and 3 bases, leaving 12 bases between them. In total, roughly 670 healthy bone marrow donors made up the cohort. All cohort members were sampled while nominally healthy, although unrecorded immune exposures were likely present. The donor was CMV seronegative and belonged to the group of 352 seronegative cohort members. A peripheral blood sample was provided by each donor, and peripheral blood mononuclear cells were used for TCR beta sequencing. Genomic DNA extraction from the blood cell samples was performed with the Qiagen DNeasy Blood Extraction Kit.

Sample: PBMCs. The sequence joins TRBV19 to TRBJ1-2; TRBD1 is a possible D gene, resting on 6 matching bases. The receptor was derived from a middle-aged man in good health and CMV-seronegative. The CDR3 is CASKQGNDYGYTF. The DNA is as follows: TGTGCCAGTAAACAGGGCAACGACTATGGCTACACCTTC.